This entry features one TCR beta chain sequence. Which antigen it targets is not known. Base qualities are not recorded, but no much larger clone differs from it by a single base. This entry is derived from a study of blood T cell repertoires in COVID-19 (dated by TCRdb to the early 2020s). Broadly, across the study: The collaborator samples originated in the United States, Italy and Spain and spanned the acute and convalescent phases of COVID-19. The prospective study material was composed of cDNA or gDNA derived from T cells, B-cell-depleted T cells, or PBMCs. Deeply sampled blood TCRbeta repertoires from subjects exposed to, actively infected with, or recovered from COVID-19 were included in the dataset. A freely available public database, intended as a resource for researchers studying the immune response to SARS-CoV-2, is where the repertoires were released. Samples were obtained from the ongoing ImmuneRACE study (first 160 participants) and from 1,000 to 1,500 subjects provided by 6 global collaborators. Sample metadata almost always included a de-identified subject ID, COVID-19 status, age in years and sex. Where available, HLA class I and class II types were obtained from metadata supplied by the sample provider rather than from assay-based typing. What the research found in general, with its limitations: How much clinical and demographic metadata was included differed by source and by participant, and the metadata was provided uncurated.

Collaborating institutions collected whole blood in K2EDTA tubes following their own protocols. For TCRbeta analysis, collaborators shipped samples as frozen whole blood, isolated PBMCs, or DNA extracted from either of those sample types. TCRbeta CDR3 regions were amplified from genomic DNA using the immunoSEQ Assay, a bias-controlled multiplex PCR. The source study handled its data this way. The number of nucleated cells in each sample was estimated by amplification of reference gene primers within the assay. Sequence reads were collapsed and filtered to measure the absolute abundance of every unique TCRbeta CDR3 rearrangement. For each sample, productive Simpson clonality was calculated by taking the square root of Simpson's diversity index across productive rearrangements. TCRdb took this table from immuneACCESS and kept in-frame rearrangements with V and J called. Such tables lack part of the clones; where checked against another copy, unresolved V genes explain under half of the gap, and the rest is unexplained. V and J calls and clone size follow that table, whereas D and trimming were derived from the DNA. A total of 60,000 to 75,000 clones appear in this sample, around nine tenths of them only once. The top ten constitute more than 1.1% of the sample.

This receptor was identified in a human donor in a cohort sampled during active COVID-19. The sequenced material came from peripheral blood.

The DNA sequence is TGTGCCTGGAGTGCGGGGACTAGCGGCACAGATACGCAGTATTTT. It specifies CAWSAGTSGTDTQYF. This receptor chain uses TRBV30 and TRBJ2-3, and 10 junction bases match TRBD2. Trimming removed 1 base from V and 1 base from J; the gene matches leave 2 bases unexplained. There are 15 amino acids in the CDR3, from cysteine to phenylalanine inclusive. Only the CDR3 region is kept as DNA, spanning 45 bases read in frame from base 1. CDR1 GTSNPN and CDR2 SVGIG were looked up in the germline V gene (reference sequence).